One and the same sample provided the 31 T cell receptor beta chains below, sequenced in a study of control samples from healthy donors and cancer patients. Sequencing was performed with immunoSEQ multiplex PCR; in TCRdb, only in-frame clones are kept and a portion is missing. In the table there are approximately 69,000 clones, roughly 89% of which are singletons. What was sequenced was PBMCs. The receptors originated from a man aged 55 to 70 with colorectal cancer.

The chain has TRBV28 and TRBJ1-1; D gene unclear. The CDR3 loop spans 12 amino acids. The V end was cut by 3 bases, the J end by 12 bases, with 14 bases between. The V gene's germline CDR1 is MDHEN and CDR2 SYDVKM. The CDR3 bases are TGTGCCAGCAGTTTGGCACAAGGGAGAACTTTCTTT. Amino acid sequence: CASSLAQGRTFF.

The V call is TRBV9, the J call TRBJ1-2; D possibly corresponds to TRBD1 (6 bases). Germline V CDR1 and CDR2: SGDLS, YYNGEE. Trimming removed 3 bases from V and 0 bases from J, with 9 bases in between. The CDR3 is 14 amino acids. The CDR3: CASSARDTNYGYTF. The DNA for the CDR3 is TGTGCCAGCAGCGCGAGGGACACTAACTATGGCTACACCTTC.

The gene calls are TRBV28 and TRBJ1-1; D is ambiguous. Germline CDR1 is MDHEN and CDR2 is SYDVKM. The CDR3 runs 12 residues. Trimming left V 5 bases short and J 1 base short, with 5 bases between. In DNA form, the CDR3 reads TGTGCCAGCAGTGGGAGGAACACTGAAGCTTTCTTT. Its translation: CASSGRNTEAFF.

The chain has TRBV5-6 and TRBJ2-7; TRBD1 agrees at 9 bases. The CDR3 contains 14 residues. V trimming: 3 bases; J trimming: 3 bases; junction bases outside the gene matches: 4. Germline CDR1 reads SGHDT; CDR2 reads YYEEEE. CDR3 sequence: CASSSGQGFYEQYF. In DNA form, the CDR3 reads TGTGCCAGCAGCTCAGGACAGGGGTTCTACGAGCAGTACTTC.

The rearrangement joins TRBV28 to TRBJ2-4, with 9 bases matching TRBD1. Germline CDR1 and CDR2: MDHEN and SYDVKM. CDR3 length equals 12 residues. The V gene end was trimmed by 3 bases and the J gene end by 12 bases; junction bases not matched to a gene: 3. This chain's CDR3 is CASSFPQGAQYF. The DNA of the CDR3 is TGTGCCAGCAGTTTCCCACAGGGGGCTCAGTACTTC.

V usage is TRBV5-4 and J usage is TRBJ2-7, with D unresolved. The CDR3 is 12 amino acids. Trimming took off 4 bases at V and 0 bases at J, with 5 bases between the two ends. CDR1 SGHNT and CDR2 YYREEE come from the germline V gene (reference sequence). In DNA form, the CDR3 reads TGTGCCAGCAGCCGTAACTCCTACGAGCAGTACTTC. It yields the protein CASSRNSYEQYF.

V is TRBV28 and J is TRBJ1-5; D gene unclear. The V end lost 1 base, the J end lost 1 base, and 11 bases lay between the germline ends. Germline CDR1 MDHEN, CDR2 SYDVKM. The CDR3 extends over 16 amino acids. CDR3 DNA sequence: TGTGCCAGCAGTTTATCCCCGTTAGGAAGCAATCAGCCCCAGCATTTT. The encoded protein is CASSLSPLGSNQPQHF.

The chain employs TRBV21-1 and TRBJ2-7; the DNA was not used to check the table's D call, TRBD1. TRBV21-1 is termed a pseudogene. This CDR3 contains 14 residues. CDR3: CASSKRQGSYEQYF. For the CDR3, the DNA is TGTGCCAGCAGCAAACGGCAGGGCTCCTACGAGCAGTACTTC.

The chain combines TRBV7-3 with TRBJ2-3; 8 bases map to TRBD2. V lost 5 bases to trimming and J lost 5 bases; unmatched junction nucleotides: 12. Germline V CDR1 and CDR2: SGHTA, FQGTGA. This CDR3 has 16 residues. The CDR3 bases are TGTGCCAGCAGCCCCAATATCGGGGGGGGCCAAGATACGCAGTATTTT. Protein: CASSPNIGGGQDTQYF.

The gene calls are TRBV15 and TRBJ2-2; 7 bases fit TRBD1. CDR1 LNHNV and CDR2 YYDKDF come from the germline V gene (reference sequence). The V segment lost 5 bases and the J segment 2 bases; nucleotides outside the gene matches: 8. This CDR3 comprises 16 residues. The chain's CDR3 is CATSGRQGYNTGELFF. DNA of the CDR3: TGTGCCACCAGCGGCCGACAGGGATATAACACCGGGGAGCTGTTTTTT.

The chain couples TRBV6-1 to TRBJ2-5, with TRBD2 matching 10 bases. CDR1 MNHNS and CDR2 SASEGT come from the germline V gene. V trimming: 2 bases; J trimming: 7 bases; junction bases outside the gene matches: 10. CDR3 size: 16 residues. CDR3 sequence: CASSEPGTSVWGTQYF. The DNA of the CDR3 is TGTGCCAGCAGTGAACCCGGGACTAGCGTTTGGGGGACCCAGTACTTC.

This clone has only one observation. The chain has TRBV12-5 and TRBJ2-3; TRBD2 aligns across 8 bases. The germline gives CDR1 LGHNT, CDR2 FRNRAP. V dropped 0 bases and J dropped 3; count of bases not matched to a gene: 11. The CDR3 runs to 18 residues. The CDR3 protein is CASGLVRDGSGATDTQYF. In DNA, the CDR3 is TGTGCTAGTGGTTTGGTCCGGGACGGTAGCGGGGCTACAGATACGCAGTATTTT.

The chain recombines TRBV29-1 with TRBJ2-7; D unresolved. Trimming pared 6 bases from V and 5 bases from J, leaving 8 bases between. The CDR3 consists of 10 residues. The V gene's germline CDR1 is SQVTM and CDR2 ANQGSEA. CDR3 residues: CSVLENEQYF. CDR3 DNA: TGCAGCGTCTTGGAAAACGAGCAGTACTTC.

The chain carries TRBV15 and TRBJ2-3; maybe TRBD2 (7 bases). V shed 1 base and J shed 3 bases, with 14 bases lying between them. This CDR3 comprises 16 residues. The germline V gene has CDR1 LNHNV and CDR2 YYDKDF (reference sequence). The CDR3 bases are TGTGCCACCAGCAGAGGGGGCAGGGGAGGGACAGATACGCAGTATTTT. Translation gives CATSRGGRGGTDTQYF.

V gene TRBV6-6 combines with J gene TRBJ1-5; D is uncertain. The CDR3 covers 16 residues. V was trimmed by 4 bases and J by 2 bases, leaving 15 bases between them. Germline CDR1 is MNHNY and CDR2 is SVGAGI (reference sequence). The CDR3 loop is CASSLQPVAGNQPQHF. CDR3 coding DNA: TGTGCCAGCAGTTTACAGCCGGTAGCGGGCAATCAGCCCCAGCATTTT.

This chain links TRBV27 with TRBJ2-7, with 7 bases fitting TRBD1. The CDR3 extends over 13 amino acids. Germline CDR1 is MNHEY and CDR2 is SMNVEV (reference sequence). The ends lost 8 bases at V and 3 bases at J; junction bases unmatched: 7. The CDR3 DNA sequence: TGTGCCAGCGGCATCGGGACAGTCTACGAGCAGTACTTC. Amino acid sequence: CASGIGTVYEQYF.

This chain uses TRBV6-5 with TRBJ2-1; D is ambiguous. The CDR3 length is 15 residues. V lost 10 bases and J lost 5, with 21 bases in between. Germline values: CDR1 MNHEY, CDR2 SVGAGI. CDR3 in DNA: TGTGCCACCACCCCGGGCAGTAGTGGGAACAATGAGCAGTTCTTC. Translation gives CATTPGSSGNNEQFF.

This clone was observed once. The chain couples TRBV3-1 (or the pseudogene TRBV3-2) to TRBJ1-5; D unclear. Germline V gives CDR1 LGHDT, CDR2 YNNKEL (reference sequence). Trimming took off 0 bases at V and 7 bases at J, with 4 bases between the two ends. This CDR3 is 12 amino acids long. In DNA, the CDR3 is TGTGCCAGCAGCCAAGACAGGCAGCCCCAGCATTTT. It encodes CASSQDRQPQHF.

The J gene is TRBJ1-5, the V gene TRBV10-1, with 11 positions matching TRBD1. Trimming took 8 bases from V and 2 from J; bases not matched to a gene: 8. This CDR3 has 16 residues. Looked up from germline, CDR1 is WNHNN and CDR2 is SYGVQD (reference sequence). For the CDR3, the DNA is TGCGCCAGCCCAACGGACAGGGGGCCGGGCAATCAGCCCCAGCATTTT. Translating it yields CASPTDRGPGNQPQHF.

This clone was observed once. The rearrangement uses TRBV5-1 and TRBJ2-5; no definite D call. CDR3 length equals 15 residues. Germline V gives CDR1 SGHRS, CDR2 YFSETQ. Deletions cut 1 base from V and 5 bases from J, with 15 bases between. This CDR3 is CASSLNRPEGETQYF. The CDR3 DNA sequence: TGCGCCAGCAGCTTGAATCGGCCGGAAGGGGAGACCCAGTACTTC.

This rearrangement joins TRBV12-5 to TRBJ1-1; tentatively, D is TRBD1 (5 bases). V shed 7 bases and J shed 4 bases, with 13 bases lying between them. There are 13 residues in the CDR3. Germline CDR1 reads LGHNT; CDR2 reads FRNRAP. In nucleotides, the CDR3 is TGTGCTAGTGCCGGCGGGGGTTCCACTGAAGCTTTCTTT. Amino acids: CASAGGGSTEAFF.

In its sample, this clone was seen once. This chain connects TRBV6-5 to TRBJ1-5; D is perhaps TRBD1 (5 bases). CDR1 is MNHEY, CDR2 SVGAGI, per germline. V was cut by 8 bases and J by 0 bases, with 11 bases left in between. There are 14 residues in the CDR3. CDR3 DNA sequence: TGTGCCAGCGTCAGGGATTATAGCAATCAGCCCCAGCATTTT. It translates to CASVRDYSNQPQHF.

This rearrangement joins TRBV19 to TRBJ1-5; D not resolved. The V and J ends lost 5 bases and 0 bases respectively, with 23 bases between them. From germline, CDR1 is LNHDA and CDR2 SQIVND (reference sequence). CDR3 length: 19 residues. This CDR3 is CASSATGSQFFLSNQPQHF. The DNA for the CDR3 is TGTGCCAGTAGTGCAACCGGGTCCCAGTTTTTCCTTAGCAATCAGCCCCAGCATTTT.

The chain has TRBV5-3 and TRBJ2-5; 9 bases are shared with TRBD2. TRBV5-3 is treated as an ORF (open reading frame) with a function not yet certain. J lost 2 bases, V lost 0 bases, and 2 bases had no gene match. This CDR3 spans 15 amino acids. In nucleotides, the CDR3 is TGTGCCAGAAGCTTGGGCGGGGGGGCACAAGAGACCCAGTACTTC. Encoded protein: CARSLGGGAQETQYF.

In its sample, this clone was seen once. V gene TRBV5-4 combines with J gene TRBJ2-7; TRBD1 matches at 10 bases. From germline, CDR1 is SGHNT and CDR2 YYREEE (reference sequence). V was pared by 0 bases and J by 2 bases, with 2 bases of the junction left unmatched. This CDR3 region has 15 residues. CDR3 sequence reads: CASSLGDRGPYEQYF. The CDR3 DNA reads TGTGCCAGCAGCTTGGGGGACAGGGGTCCCTACGAGCAGTACTTC.

V is TRBV5-4 and J is TRBJ1-5, with a possible D match to TRBD1 (5 bases). Germline-derived CDR1 and CDR2 are SGHNT and YYREEE (reference sequence). The CDR3 extends over 16 amino acids. V was shortened by 2 bases and J by 4 bases, with 16 bases between the two germline ends. CDR3 nucleotide sequence: TGTGCCAGCAGCTTCGAGACGCAGGGACTTAATCAGCCCCAGCATTTT. Translated: CASSFETQGLNQPQHF.

The V and J genes are TRBV19 and TRBJ1-5, with D possibly matching TRBD1 (6 bases). Germline CDR1 is LNHDA and CDR2 is SQIVND (reference sequence). The CDR3 extends over 15 amino acids. V was trimmed by 6 bases and J by 0 bases, leaving 12 bases between them. The CDR3 here is CASSPDSYSNQPQHF. In DNA, the CDR3 is TGTGCCAGTAGCCCGGACAGCTATAGCAATCAGCCCCAGCATTTT.

The chain employs TRBV3-1 (or the pseudogene TRBV3-2) and TRBJ1-4; D is uncertain. Trimming pared 6 bases from V and 0 bases from J, leaving 14 bases between. The CDR3 sequence is 16 residues long. Germline V gene sequence: CDR1 LGHDT, CDR2 YNNKEL (reference sequence). The CDR3 protein is CASRPPPVATNEKLFF. The CDR3 coding sequence is TGTGCCAGCAGGCCCCCCCCTGTGGCAACTAATGAAAAACTGTTTTTT.

This sequence joins TRBV29-1 and TRBJ1-2; possible D gene TRBD1, 5 bases. Deletions cut 5 bases from V and 8 bases from J, with 18 bases between. Germline values: CDR1 SQVTM, CDR2 ANQGSEA. The CDR3 loop spans 13 amino acids. The CDR3 nucleotides are TGCAGCGTTCTACCCAAGACAGCCTCGGGCTACACCTTC. Its translation: CSVLPKTASGYTF. The variable domain in full, completed from reference TRBV29-1 and TRBJ1-2, reads SAVISQKPSRDICQRGTSLTIQCQVDSQVTMMFWYRQQPGQSLTLIATANQGSEATYESGFVIDKFPISRPNLTFSTLTVSNMSPEDSSIYLCSVLPKTASGYTFGSGTRLTVV.

DNA of the CDR3: TGCGCCAGCCTCGGACCGGGACAGCTGAATGGCTACACCTTC. Amino acid sequence: CASLGPGQLNGYTF. The rearrangement links TRBV5-1 to TRBJ1-2; TRBD1 matches at 7 bases. Trimming removed 7 bases from V and 6 bases from J; junction bases left unmatched: 12. Germline CDR1 is SGHRS and CDR2 is YFSETQ. The CDR3 extends over 14 amino acids. The full variable domain, in which reference TRBV5-1 and TRBJ1-2 provide the parts outside the CDR3, is KAGVTQTPRYLIKTRGQQVTLSCSPISGHRSVSWYQQTPGQGLQFLFEYFSETQRNKGNFPGRFSGRQFSNSRSEMNVSTLELGDSALYLCASLGPGQLNGYTFGSGTRLTVV.

Written as DNA, the CDR3 is TGTGCCAGCAGCTTATCCATTTCTGTAGATACGCAGTATTTT. This gives the protein CASSLSISVDTQYF. V gene TRBV11-2 combines with J gene TRBJ2-3; D uncertain. Trimming pared 2 bases from V and 5 bases from J, leaving 11 bases between. Germline CDR1 SGHAT, CDR2 FQNNGV. The CDR3 has 14 amino acids. The full variable domain, completed using reference TRBV11-2 and TRBJ2-3, is EAGVAQSPRYKIIEKRQSVAFWCNPISGHATLYWYQQILGQGPKLLIQFQNNGVVDDSQLPKDRFSAERLKGVDSTLKIQPAKLEDSAVYLCASSLSISVDTQYFGPGTRLTVL.